The next 24 T cell receptor beta chains were all read from a single sample in a study of T cell therapy after organ transplantation. No antigen has been assigned to these receptors. TCRdb keeps only in-frame clones here, not all; method: immunoSEQ multiplex PCR. The sample yields around 50,000 clones, about 94% seen once. The specimen comprised CD8+ T cells from blood, sampled before autologous CMV-specific T cell therapy. These receptor sequences come from a human patient who had received a solid organ transplant and had CMV disease.

This chain's CDR3 is CASSQKTPSGGGAVYEQYF. The CDR3 DNA sequence: TGCGCCAGCAGCCAAAAGACCCCGAGTGGTGGGGGCGCGGTATACGAGCAGTACTTC. This sequence joins TRBV4-3 and TRBJ2-7; D possibly corresponds to TRBD1 (6 bases). V gave up 2 bases and J gave up 4 bases, with 27 bases separating them. CDR1 and CDR2 (germline): LGHNA, YSLEER. This CDR3 spans 19 amino acids.

The chain combines TRBV1 with TRBJ1-3. TRBV1 is marked as a pseudogene. The CDR3 is made up of 18 amino acids. CDR3 sequence: CTSSQDHPIRGGGNTIYF. The CDR3 DNA reads TGCACCAGCAGCCAGGATCACCCAATCAGGGGGGGAGGAAACACCATATATTTT.

The chain employs TRBV13 and TRBJ2-7; 7 bases map to TRBD2. The CDR3 spans 14 residues. From germline, CDR1 is PRHDT and CDR2 FYEKMQ (reference sequence). The V gene end was trimmed by 3 bases and the J gene end by 4 bases; junction bases not matched to a gene: 6. CDR3 DNA: TGTGCCAGCAGCTTGTCCGGGGGAGGGTACGAGCAGTACTTC. Its protein product is CASSLSGGGYEQYF.

The chain couples TRBV4-3 to TRBJ2-1; 13 bases match TRBD2. The CDR3 loop spans 20 amino acids. In germline, CDR1 is LGHNA, CDR2 YSLEER. The V and J ends lost 0 bases and 4 bases, in that order; junction bases with no gene match: 12. As DNA, the CDR3 is TGCGCCAGCAGCCAAGAGGGACTAGCGGGGTCGGCCACCCATTACAATGAGCAGTTCTTC. Protein: CASSQEGLAGSATHYNEQFF.

J is TRBJ1-2 and V is TRBV7-9; D unresolved. Germline CDR1 is SEHNR and CDR2 is FQNEAQ (reference sequence). The CDR3 spans 16 residues. The V end lost 6 bases, the J end lost 0 bases, and 17 bases lay between the germline ends. DNA for the CDR3: TGTGCCAGCAGTACTACACGGGCGGAAGCTAACTATGGCTACACCTTC. Translating it yields CASSTTRAEANYGYTF.

The V and J genes are TRBV27 and TRBJ2-1; TRBD2 matches at 11 bases. Germline V gene sequence: CDR1 MNHEY, CDR2 SMNVEV (reference sequence). CDR3 size: 17 residues. The V gene end was trimmed by 2 bases and the J gene end by 4 bases; junction bases not matched to a gene: 7. The CDR3 here is CASSLRAGTSGYNEQFF. CDR3 sequence (DNA): TGTGCCAGCAGTTTAAGGGCCGGGACTAGCGGTTACAATGAGCAGTTCTTC.

The chain uses TRBV29-1 and TRBJ1-1; D perhaps matches TRBD1 (6 bases). CDR1 and CDR2 (germline): SQVTM, ANQGSEA. The CDR3 loop spans 14 amino acids. With 7 bases removed from V and 0 bases from J, the gap between germline ends came to 15 bases. DNA for the CDR3: TGCAGCGCAGGGACACCAGCTATGAACACTGAAGCTTTCTTT. It codes for CSAGTPAMNTEAFF.

The J gene is TRBJ1-1, the V gene TRBV4-3; D call uncertain. CDR3 length equals 15 residues. Trimming took 0 bases from V and 1 from J, leaving 9 bases between them. The V gene's germline CDR1 is LGHNA and CDR2 YSLEER. CDR3 loop: CASSQESAGNTEAFF. The CDR3 DNA follows: TGCGCCAGCAGCCAAGAATCTGCGGGGAACACTGAAGCTTTCTTT.

V gene TRBV11-2 combines with J gene TRBJ2-3; 9 bases map to TRBD2. The trim removed 0 bases at V and 2 bases at J, leaving 6 bases unmatched. Germline V lookup: CDR1 SGHAT, CDR2 FQNNGV. This CDR3 comprises 17 residues. The CDR3 coding sequence is TGTGCCAGCAGCTTAGATATCGGACTAGCGACCACAGATACGCAGTATTTT. Translation gives CASSLDIGLATTDTQYF. Drawing the rest from reference TRBV11-2 and TRBJ2-3, the complete variable domain is EAGVAQSPRYKIIEKRQSVAFWCNPISGHATLYWYQQILGQGPKLLIQFQNNGVVDDSQLPKDRFSAERLKGVDSTLKIQPAKLEDSAVYLCASSLDIGLATTDTQYFGPGTRLTVL.

This clone was recorded a few times. This specimen includes other DNA sequences encoding the same CDR3. The rearrangement uses TRBV27 and TRBJ2-2; TRBD2 matches at 7 bases. CDR1 is MNHEY, CDR2 SMNVEV, per germline (reference sequence). The V segment lost 1 base and the J segment 3 bases; nucleotides outside the gene matches: 5. This CDR3 is 16 amino acids long. The CDR3 coding sequence is TGTGCCAGCAGTTTATGGGGGGGAGACGACACCGGGGAGCTGTTTTTT. Translation: CASSLWGGDDTGELFF.

DNA of the CDR3: TGTGCCAGCAGCTCCCGGGACAGCAATTACAATGAGCAGTTCTTC. Protein sequence: CASSSRDSNYNEQFF. The chain has TRBV7-6 and TRBJ2-1, with 7 bases matching TRBD1. J gave up 4 bases and V 4 bases, and 7 bases lay outside the gene matches. Germline V gives CDR1 SGHVS, CDR2 FNYEAQ. The CDR3 sequence is 15 residues long.

This clone was seen once. The chain has TRBV7-7 and TRBJ2-7; D could derive from TRBD1 or TRBD2 (5 bases each). In germline, CDR1 is SSHAT, CDR2 FNYEAQ (reference sequence). Trimming took 1 base from V and 7 from J, leaving 11 bases between them. The CDR3 covers 13 residues. CDR3 protein: CASSLGTTGEQYF. CDR3 DNA sequence: TGTGCCAGCAGCTTAGGGACAACGGGGGAGCAGTACTTC.

V and J are TRBV6-5 and TRBJ2-7; a weak D match, TRBD1 (6 bases). The germline V gene has CDR1 MNHEY and CDR2 SVGAGI. This CDR3 is built from 15 residues. The ends were cut back, 2 bases at V and 0 bases at J, with 11 bases in the middle. The CDR3 sequence is CASSYPTGSSYEQYF. Written as DNA, the CDR3 is TGTGCCAGCAGTTACCCTACAGGGAGCTCCTACGAGCAGTACTTC.

The chain uses TRBV2 and TRBJ1-1, with a weak D call TRBD1 (5 bases). Looked up from germline, CDR1 is SNHLY and CDR2 is FYNNEI. Trimming took 4 bases from V and 4 from J, leaving 13 bases between them. This CDR3 comprises 14 residues. The CDR3 sequence is CASSAPPGPTEAFF. The CDR3, as DNA: TGTGCCAGCAGTGCCCCCCCGGGGCCCACTGAAGCTTTCTTT.

This rearrangement joins TRBV4-1 to TRBJ1-5, with D uncertain. Germline V gives CDR1 MGHRA, CDR2 YSYEKL. V was trimmed by 4 bases and J by 5 bases, leaving 18 bases between them. The CDR3 spans 16 residues. In nucleotides, the CDR3 is TGCGCCAGCAGCCCTCCGGACGAGGGATGGGATCAGCCCCAGCATTTT. Encoded protein: CASSPPDEGWDQPQHF.

This chain joins TRBV18 and TRBJ2-1, with TRBD2 matching 10 bases. The trim removed 4 bases at V and 9 bases at J, leaving 6 bases unmatched. CDR1 is KGHSH, CDR2 LQKENI, per germline. The CDR3 runs 14 residues. CDR3 protein: CASSLSSGSGEQFF. In DNA, the CDR3 is TGTGCCAGCTCACTCTCTAGCGGGAGTGGTGAGCAGTTCTTC.

The J gene is TRBJ2-7, the V gene TRBV30; 12 nucleotides line up with TRBD2. The ends lost 1 base at V and 0 bases at J; junction bases unmatched: 7. The CDR3 consists of 17 residues. The germline V gene encodes CDR1 GTSNPN and CDR2 SVGIG (reference sequence). The CDR3 sequence: CAWSATSGRSFSYEQYF. CDR3 bases: TGTGCCTGGAGTGCAACTAGCGGGAGGTCTTTCTCCTACGAGCAGTACTTC.

The chain couples TRBV28 to TRBJ2-2; TRBD1 agrees at 9 bases. The CDR3 sequence is 15 residues long. The germline V gene encodes CDR1 MDHEN and CDR2 SYDVKM. The ends lost 10 bases at V and 4 bases at J; junction bases unmatched: 10. CDR3 region: CATDPGQGRTGELFF. Here the CDR3 DNA reads TGTGCCACCGACCCGGGACAGGGTCGCACCGGGGAGCTGTTTTTT.

The rearrangement links TRBV7-2 to TRBJ1-1; perhaps TRBD1 as D (5 bases). The V end lost 1 base, the J end lost 7 bases, and 13 bases lay between the germline ends. The germline CDR1 and CDR2 sequences are SGHTA and FQGNSA. The CDR3 has 14 amino acids. The CDR3: CASSLGGPISEAFF. CDR3 DNA: TGTGCCAGCAGCTTAGGGGGCCCCATTAGTGAAGCTTTCTTT. Full variable domain (missing parts from reference TRBV7-2 and TRBJ1-1): GAGVSQSPSNKVTEKGKDVELRCDPISGHTALYWYRQSLGQGLEFLIYFQGNSAPDKSGLPSDRFSAERTGGSVSTLTIQRTQQEDSAVYLCASSLGGPISEAFFGQGTRLTVV.

The gene calls are TRBV10-1 and TRBJ2-7; maybe TRBD2 (7 bases). Germline loops: CDR1 WNHNN, CDR2 SYGVQD (reference sequence). The ends were cut back, 4 bases at V and 3 bases at J, with 10 bases in the middle. CDR3 size: 13 residues. The CDR3 nucleotides are TGCGCCAGCAGTGCAGGGGAGGGCTACGAGCAGTACTTC. Translating gives CASSAGEGYEQYF.

The chain combines TRBV4-2 with TRBJ2-4; D tentatively fits TRBD1 or TRBD2 (6 bases each). Germline V gene lookup returns CDR1 LGHNA and CDR2 YNFKEQ. V was shortened by 4 bases and J by 6 bases, with 25 bases between the two germline ends. This CDR3 is 18 amino acids long. CDR3: CASSPPGVGGPTGNIQYF. The CDR3 region has the DNA TGTGCCAGCAGCCCGCCAGGGGTTGGGGGGCCGACGGGAAACATTCAGTACTTC.

CDR3 sequence: CASSYSSSLGTEAFF. The CDR3 bases are TGTGCCAGCAGTTACTCGTCCTCCCTAGGGACTGAAGCTTTCTTT. The chain has TRBV6-5 and TRBJ1-1; D is undetermined. The V and J ends lost 0 bases and 5 bases respectively, with 13 bases between them. This CDR3 comprises 15 residues. CDR1 and CDR2 from the germline V gene are MNHEY and SVGAGI.

In its sample, this clone was seen a few times. This chain joins TRBV19 and TRBJ2-2, with D unclear. The CDR3 is made up of 15 amino acids. With 1 base removed from V and 0 bases from J, the gap between germline ends came to 6 bases. Per the germline V gene, CDR1 is LNHDA and CDR2 is SQIVND (reference sequence). CDR3 loop: CASSIGHANTGELFF. For the CDR3, the DNA is TGTGCCAGTAGTATAGGTCATGCGAACACCGGGGAGCTGTTTTTT.

This clone came up once. The V call is TRBV18, the J call TRBJ2-7, with a possible D match to TRBD1 (7 bases). The V end lost 8 bases, the J end lost 5 bases, and 16 bases lay between the germline ends. This CDR3 spans 13 amino acids. Germline V gene data show CDR1 as KGHSH and CDR2 as LQKENI. DNA of the CDR3: TGTGCCAGCACTCCCACAGGGGAGGACGAGCAGTACTTC. Amino acids: CASTPTGEDEQYF.